The entry that follows covers one T cell receptor (beta chain) sequence. Other DNA sequences from this sample encode an identical CDR3 as well. The data stem from a study of cytomegalovirus exposure and HLA in healthy donors. Though probably carrying unrecorded immune exposures, donors were nominally healthy at sampling. CDR1 is SGHRS, CDR2 YFSETQ, per germline. This CDR3 region has 16 residues. Trimming removed 0 bases at V and 0 bases at J, with 10 bases between. Amplification used 60 Vbeta primers and 13 Jbeta primers. Assay: immunoSEQ multiplex PCR; the TCRdb copy retains only in-frame clones and omits some. The sample lists some 220,000 clones; over 65% were seen once.

This chain links TRBV5-1 with TRBJ2-1; no reliable D call. This sequence originates from a woman aged 55-70 years in good health and CMV-seropositive. The specimen sequenced was PBMCs. This chain's CDR3 is CASSLGGGSSYNEQFF. Written as DNA, the CDR3 is TGCGCCAGCAGCTTGGGAGGCGGAAGCTCCTACAATGAGCAGTTCTTC.